What follows are 32 T cell receptor beta chains derived from one specimen sequenced in a study of lymphopenia after photon versus proton radiotherapy. Assay used: immunoSEQ multiplex PCR; TCRdb lists only in-frame clones, some missing. Here the sample spans roughly 63,000 clones, about four fifths being singletons. The source material was peripheral blood, sampled from a patient treated with proton-based radiotherapy. The receptors were gathered from a man aged 60-69 years with pancreatic cancer.

This chain uses TRBV6-1 with TRBJ2-7; 9 bases match TRBD2. V lost 6 bases and J lost 5; bases outside the gene matches: 8. CDR1 and CDR2 from the germline V gene are MNHNS and SASEGT. The CDR3 has 14 residues. CDR3 DNA sequence: TGTGCCAGCAGACTCGTAGCGGGAGCCCACGAGCAGTACTTC. Translating gives CASRLVAGAHEQYF.

The CDR3 bases are TGTGCCAGCAGCGCCGGGACAGCGAACACTGAAGCTTTCTTT. Encoded protein: CASSAGTANTEAFF. This rearrangement joins TRBV9 to TRBJ1-1, with TRBD1 matching over 7 bases. CDR1 and CDR2 from the germline V gene are SGDLS and YYNGEE. The CDR3 loop spans 14 amino acids. J gave up 1 base and V 3 bases, and 3 bases lay outside the gene matches.

V usage is TRBV5-4 and J usage is TRBJ1-1, with D maybe TRBD1 (5 bases). The germline V gene has CDR1 SGHNT and CDR2 YYREEE (reference sequence). The CDR3 has 14 amino acids. V was pared by 4 bases and J by 1 base, with 11 bases between. CDR3 coding DNA: TGTGCCAGCAGCCCTCCCACAGGGAACACTGAAGCTTTCTTT. Protein sequence: CASSPPTGNTEAFF.

This clone is deemed medium-sized (0.01 to 0.1%). V and J are TRBV4-2 and TRBJ2-7, with 10 bases that match TRBD2. Unmatched junction bases numbered 0, after V lost 1 base and J lost 0 bases. CDR3 length: 15 residues. Per germline, CDR1 LGHNA and CDR2 YNFKEQ. CDR3 sequence reads: CASSQGLAGSYEQYF. In DNA, the CDR3 is TGTGCCAGCAGCCAAGGACTAGCGGGCTCCTACGAGCAGTACTTC.

This clone was observed once. As DNA, the CDR3 is TGTGCCAGCAGTCCCCAGACGGCGACAGATACGCAGTATTTT. This gives the protein CASSPQTATDTQYF. The chain employs TRBV27 and TRBJ2-3; D is unclear. The CDR3 contains 14 residues. The V end was cut by 5 bases, the J end by 3 bases, with 12 bases between. Germline V lookup: CDR1 MNHEY, CDR2 SMNVEV (reference sequence).

The V and J genes are TRBV6-1 and TRBJ2-7; TRBD2 aligns across 15 bases. The CDR3 consists of 20 residues. The V and J ends lost 3 bases and 6 bases, in that order; junction bases with no gene match: 18. Germline V gene sequence: CDR1 MNHNS, CDR2 SASEGT. This CDR3 is CASSEPPSLGLAGGPAEQYF. DNA for the CDR3: TGTGCCAGCAGTGAGCCCCCTAGTCTTGGACTAGCGGGAGGGCCGGCCGAGCAGTACTTC.

The V and J genes are TRBV19 and TRBJ2-5, with 9 bases fitting TRBD1. The CDR3 has 13 residues. V shed 4 bases and J 7 bases; nucleotides not matched to a gene: 4. Germline V gene data show CDR1 as LNHDA and CDR2 as SQIVND (reference sequence). CDR3 sequence reads: CASSRTGVWTQYF. The CDR3 DNA sequence: TGTGCCAGTAGTAGGACAGGGGTCTGGACCCAGTACTTC.

Here the CDR3 reads CAWRTTDTQYF. For the CDR3, the DNA is TGTGCCTGGAGAACGACAGATACGCAGTATTTT. The chain recombines TRBV30 with TRBJ2-3; no reliable D call. V dropped 3 bases and J dropped 3 bases, with 4 bases sitting between them. In germline, CDR1 is GTSNPN, CDR2 SVGIG (reference sequence). This CDR3 region has 11 residues.

The V gene is TRBV27, the J gene TRBJ1-5, with a tentative D call TRBD1 (6 bases). The CDR3 runs 15 residues. Germline V gives CDR1 MNHEY, CDR2 SMNVEV (reference sequence). The V gene lost 3 bases and the J gene lost 5 bases, with 14 bases spanning the gap. For the CDR3, the DNA is TGTGCCAGCAGTTTCCAATGGGGGGCAGATCAGCCCCAGCATTTT. This encodes CASSFQWGADQPQHF.

The chain links TRBV15 to TRBJ2-1, with no clear D. CDR3 length: 14 amino acids. Trimming shortened V by 5 bases and J by 3 bases, and 11 bases separated the two germline ends. Germline V gene data show CDR1 as LNHNV and CDR2 as YYDKDF (reference sequence). CDR3 sequence reads: CATSYETDYNEQFF. As DNA, the CDR3 is TGTGCCACCAGCTACGAGACGGACTACAATGAGCAGTTCTTC.

The chain joins TRBV7-6 to TRBJ2-1, with D possibly being TRBD2 (5 bases). CDR3 length: 13 residues. Per the germline V gene, CDR1 is SGHVS and CDR2 is FNYEAQ. Between the trimmed V and J ends, which lost 5 bases and 6 bases, there was a span of 11 bases. The CDR3 is CASSPRGLNEQFF. In DNA form, the CDR3 reads TGTGCCAGCAGCCCCCGGGGTCTCAATGAGCAGTTCTTC. The full variable domain, in which reference TRBV7-6 and TRBJ2-1 provide the parts outside the CDR3, is GAGVSQSPRYKVTKRGQDVALRCDPISGHVSLYWYRQALGQGPEFLTYFNYEAQQDKSGLPNDRFSAERPEGSISTLTIQRTEQRDSAMYRCASSPRGLNEQFFGPGTRLTVL.

This clone has a single count. V usage is TRBV6-5 and J usage is TRBJ2-7; 13 bases align to TRBD2. V was clipped by 5 bases and J by 5 bases; unmatched bases: 6. Germline V gene sequence: CDR1 MNHEY, CDR2 SVGAGI. The CDR3 is 15 amino acids. CDR3 sequence: CASSPLAGGPNEQYF. The CDR3 DNA is TGTGCCAGCAGTCCACTAGCGGGAGGGCCTAACGAGCAGTACTTC.

As to this clone: The limits of the CDR3 on the DNA are not certain, so only TCRdb's listed CDR3 is given. This chain links TRBV7-3 with TRBJ2-7; the D call TRBD2 from the table was never checked on the DNA. The CDR3 totals 15 residues, both ends included. CDR1 and CDR2 from the germline V gene are SGHTA and FQGTGA. The CDR3 region is CASSLISGPGVEQYF.

The rearrangement joins TRBV16 to TRBJ2-7; 10 bases match TRBD2. The CDR3 consists of 14 residues. V lost 2 bases to trimming and J lost 8 bases; unmatched junction nucleotides: 6. The germline gives CDR1 KGHSY, CDR2 FQNENV. CDR3 sequence reads: CASSQASGSWQQYF. In DNA form, the CDR3 reads TGTGCCAGCAGCCAAGCTAGCGGGAGTTGGCAGCAGTACTTC.

The CDR3 is CASSSTRGLRRNEQFF. In DNA, the CDR3 is TGTGCCAGCAGCTCAACCCGGGGACTGAGAAGAAATGAGCAGTTCTTC. The chain joins TRBV7-9 to TRBJ2-1; maybe TRBD2 (6 bases). Germline CDR1 is SEHNR and CDR2 is FQNEAQ (reference sequence). V was trimmed by 4 bases and J by 7 bases, leaving 20 bases between them. The CDR3 contains 16 residues.

V gene TRBV28 combines with J gene TRBJ2-7; TRBD2 agrees at 7 bases. The J segment lost 3 bases and the V segment lost 7 bases, leaving 9 bases of the junction unmatched. The CDR3 length is 14 residues. Germline values: CDR1 MDHEN, CDR2 SYDVKM. The DNA of the CDR3 is TGTGCCAGCATGGGCGGGAGTCCCCTCTACGAGCAGTACTTC. It translates to CASMGGSPLYEQYF.

The chain has TRBV13 and TRBJ2-3; 9 bases agree with TRBD1. The CDR3 totals 15 residues. The germline V gene has CDR1 PRHDT and CDR2 FYEKMQ (reference sequence). V trimming: 5 bases; J trimming: 3 bases; junction bases outside the gene matches: 6. CDR3 sequence reads: CASSLTGGATDTQYF. In DNA form, the CDR3 reads TGTGCCAGCAGCCTAACAGGGGGCGCGACAGATACGCAGTATTTT.

The chain links TRBV27 to TRBJ1-2, with a possible D match to TRBD1 (5 bases). With 5 bases removed from V and 8 bases from J, the gap between germline ends came to 12 bases. This CDR3 has 12 amino acids. Germline CDR1 is MNHEY and CDR2 is SMNVEV (reference sequence). CDR3 loop: CASSRPGSGYTF. In nucleotides, the CDR3 is TGTGCCAGCAGTAGACCAGGGTCCGGCTACACCTTC.

This chain links TRBV7-6 with TRBJ1-1; 8 bases are a match to TRBD1. CDR3 length: 15 amino acids. In germline, CDR1 is SGHVS, CDR2 FNYEAQ. Unmatched junction bases numbered 5, after V lost 2 bases and J lost 3 bases. This CDR3 reads CASSLMQGAYTEAFF. The CDR3, as DNA: TGTGCCAGCAGCTTAATGCAGGGGGCCTACACTGAAGCTTTCTTT.

The gene calls are TRBV28 and TRBJ2-2; no definite D call. CDR3 size: 12 residues. V was clipped by 4 bases and J by 6 bases, with 6 bases between them. Germline CDR1 and CDR2: MDHEN and SYDVKM. The CDR3 loop is CASSSRAGELFF. The CDR3 bases are TGTGCCAGCAGTTCGCGCGCCGGGGAGCTGTTTTTT.

The chain recombines TRBV7-9 with TRBJ2-1; D may be TRBD2 (5 bases). V lost 2 bases and J lost 9, with 11 bases in between. The CDR3 length is 13 residues. CDR1 is SEHNR and CDR2 is FQNEAQ in the germline V gene (reference sequence). CDR3 sequence reads: CASSLSLGGEQFF. CDR3 DNA: TGTGCCAGCAGCTTATCCCTTGGAGGTGAGCAGTTCTTC.

The chain links TRBV4-2 to TRBJ1-3; 7 nucleotides align to TRBD1. Germline V CDR1 and CDR2: LGHNA, YNFKEQ. Trimming took 6 bases from V and 2 from J; bases not matched to a gene: 10. The CDR3 consists of 16 residues. The CDR3 protein is CASSRETTGTGNTIYF. The DNA of the CDR3 is TGTGCCAGCAGTCGCGAAACGACAGGGACTGGAAACACCATATATTTT.

The chain recombines TRBV6-1 with TRBJ1-1; TRBD1 matches 7 bases. The V segment lost 2 bases and the J segment 0 bases; nucleotides outside the gene matches: 18. The CDR3 spans 20 residues. Germline V lookup: CDR1 MNHNS, CDR2 SASEGT. CDR3 region: CASSEWVRDRAIGLNTEAFF. The CDR3 DNA follows: TGTGCCAGCAGTGAATGGGTCCGAGACAGGGCCATAGGGCTGAACACTGAAGCTTTCTTT.

This clone was found a few times. The chain is built from TRBV6-5 and TRBJ2-7, with D perhaps TRBD2 (5 bases). The CDR3 runs to 15 residues. Trimming shortened V by 3 bases and J by 3 bases, and 15 bases separated the two germline ends. In germline, CDR1 is MNHEY, CDR2 SVGAGI. The CDR3 bases are TGTGCCAGCAGTTATGGACTCCCAGGCCGCTACGAGCAGTACTTC. This gives the protein CASSYGLPGRYEQYF.

This rearrangement joins TRBV19 to TRBJ2-3; TRBD2 matches at 7 bases. Losses at the gene ends were 6 bases for V and 5 bases for J; bases not matched to a gene: 5. Germline-derived CDR1 and CDR2 are LNHDA and SQIVND (reference sequence). The CDR3 extends over 13 amino acids. The CDR3 is CASSGRIGDTQYF. As DNA, the CDR3 is TGTGCCAGTAGCGGGAGGATCGGAGATACGCAGTATTTT.

The rearrangement links TRBV7-3 to TRBJ1-1, with D unclear. V was trimmed by 6 bases and J by 1 base, leaving 9 bases between them. This CDR3 is 13 amino acids long. Germline loops: CDR1 SGHTA, CDR2 FQGTGA. Written as DNA, the CDR3 is TGTGCCAGCAGTGAAGGGCCGAACACTGAAGCTTTCTTT. Its translation: CASSEGPNTEAFF.

This rearrangement joins TRBV2 to TRBJ1-1; no firm D call. Germline V gene sequence: CDR1 SNHLY, CDR2 FYNNEI. CDR3 size: 12 residues. The V end lost 11 bases, the J end lost 8 bases, and 18 bases lay between the germline ends. CDR3 coding DNA: TGTGCCCTAGCTTTAGACCGGGTCGAAGCTTTCTTT. Its translation is CALALDRVEAFF.

The chain couples TRBV2 to TRBJ1-2; TRBD1 matches 8 bases. The CDR3 spans 13 residues. V lost 6 bases to trimming and J lost 8 bases; unmatched junction nucleotides: 8. Germline values: CDR1 SNHLY, CDR2 FYNNEI. CDR3 protein: CASRGAGGGGYTF. The CDR3 nucleotides read TGTGCCAGCAGGGGTGCAGGGGGCGGCGGCTACACCTTC.

This clone was picked up a small number of times. This chain links TRBV5-4 with TRBJ2-5; the D gene could be TRBD1 or TRBD2 (5 bases each). Germline V gene data show CDR1 as SGHNT and CDR2 as YYREEE (reference sequence). V lost 3 bases and J 2 bases, leaving 14 bases between the germline ends. The CDR3 is 15 residues long. CDR3 in DNA: TGTGCCAGCAGCTATGAACAGGAGGAACAAGAGACCCAGTACTTC. Translation: CASSYEQEEQETQYF. The full variable domain, in which reference TRBV5-4 and TRBJ2-5 provide the parts outside the CDR3, is ETGVTQSPTHLIKTRGQQVTLRCSSQSGHNTVSWYQQALGQGPQFIFQYYREEENGRGNFPPRFSGLQFPNYSSELNVNALELDDSALYLCASSYEQEEQETQYFGPGTRLLVL.

The V gene is TRBV7-8, the J gene TRBJ2-7; D uncertain. This CDR3 has 14 residues. CDR1 and CDR2 from the germline V gene are SGHVS and FQNEAQ. The V and J ends lost 4 bases and 7 bases respectively, with 17 bases between them. CDR3 sequence: CASSSGVVGVEQYF. The CDR3 bases are TGTGCCAGCAGCTCCGGAGTAGTGGGTGTTGAGCAGTACTTC.

The CDR3 region is CASSQDPHLGRGTGELFF. Here the CDR3 DNA reads TGCGCCAGCAGCCAAGATCCCCACTTGGGGAGGGGCACCGGGGAGCTGTTTTTT. V and J are TRBV4-3 and TRBJ2-2; 7 nucleotides align to TRBD2. Germline CDR1 LGHNA, CDR2 YSLEER. This CDR3 is 18 amino acids long. The ends lost 0 bases at V and 4 bases at J; junction bases unmatched: 11.

This chain joins TRBV9 and TRBJ2-3; 11 positions match TRBD2. The CDR3 contains 17 residues. Germline V gene data show CDR1 as SGDLS and CDR2 as YYNGEE. Trimming removed 1 base from V and 4 bases from J; junction bases left unmatched: 8. CDR3 DNA sequence: TGTGCCAGCAGCGTACCCGGAGTAGCGGGAGGGCCAGATACGCAGTATTTT. Translated: CASSVPGVAGGPDTQYF.